The entry below gives a single T cell receptor (beta chain) sequence along with its context. Its antigen is not yet known. No clone much larger than this one lies a single base away; base qualities are absent. This sample is part of a study of blood T cell repertoires in COVID-19 (dated by TCRdb to the early 2020s). At the level of the whole study: Samples from collaborators originated in the United States, Italy and Spain and spanned both the acute and convalescent phases of COVID-19. Where available, HLA class I and class II types were obtained from metadata supplied by the sample provider rather than from assay-based typing. A de-identified subject ID, COVID-19 status, age in years and sex were almost always included in the sample metadata. The repertoires were made available in a free public database intended to serve as a resource for research on the immune response to SARS-CoV-2. The samples were drawn from the first 160 participants of the ongoing ImmuneRACE study and from roughly 1,300 subjects provided by 6 global collaborators. Deeply sampled blood TCRbeta repertoires from subjects exposed to, actively infected with, or recovered from COVID-19 were included in the dataset. The material from the prospective study consisted of cDNA or gDNA derived from T cells, B-cell-depleted T cells, or PBMCs. Overall study results and their limits: How much clinical and demographic metadata was included differed by source and by participant, and the metadata was provided uncurated.

For this chain, trimming is 7 bases at the V end and 5 bases at the J end, and the number of junction bases without a gene match is 9. From cysteine to phenylalanine, the CDR3 is 14 amino acids long. The retained sequence is limited to the CDR3, 42 bases, with the frame set at the first base. CDR1 and CDR2 were assigned from the germline V gene as MNHEY and SVGAGI. The immunoSEQ Assay, a bias-controlled multiplex PCR, was used to amplify TCRbeta CDR3 regions from genomic DNA. The study's processing was this. The number of nucleated cells in each sample was estimated by amplification of reference gene primers within the assay. To quantify the absolute abundance of each unique TCRbeta CDR3 rearrangement, sequence reads were collapsed and filtered. For each sample, productive Simpson clonality was calculated as the square root of Simpson's diversity index across productive rearrangements. What TCRdb holds here is the immuneACCESS table cut down to in-frame rearrangements. Part of the clones is not present; checked against another copy, under half of the missing clones reflect an unresolved V gene, and the others are unexplained. The V and J calls and clone size are taken from that table; D and trimming were inferred from the DNA. This sample has 100,000 to 150,000 clones in its table, and around 89% of those were observed once. The ten largest clonotypes hold roughly 2.2% of the sample.

Each collaborating institution followed its own protocols to collect whole blood in K2EDTA tubes. For TCRbeta analysis, collaborator samples were shipped as frozen whole blood, as isolated PBMCs, or as DNA extracted from either sample type. The TCR comes from a man aged 65 to 79 with active COVID-19. Material: peripheral blood. Here the chain combines TRBV6-5 and TRBJ1-1; TRBD1 lines up with 8 middle nucleotides. The CDR3 amino acid sequence is: CASTAGQGRTEAFF. The DNA sequence reads TGTGCCAGCACCGCCGGACAGGGCAGAACTGAAGCTTTCTTT.